Below, one TCR beta chain is given with its context. Its antigen is as yet unknown. This entry belongs to a study of T cells after yellow fever vaccination. Whole-study context: Preparing low-cell-number fractions relied on SMART-Seq v4 Ultra Low Input. Study-level points and caveats: Abundant clonotypes from the bulk population could have been carried over as contaminants into FACS-sorted repertoires.

Via MiXCR, TCRdb re-called the 5' RACE reads, giving one row per CDR3 protein. The table has a few hundred thousand distinct CDR3 sequences, about a sixth seen once; the top ten hold around 16%. V lost 0 bases and J lost 0, with 6 bases in between. The CDR3 spans 14 residues. The V gene's germline CDR1 is LNHNV and CDR2 YYDKDF (reference sequence). Sequenced here: PBMCs, sampled 5 to 6 days after the first yellow fever vaccination. This receptor was identified in a man aged 18 to 29 who received the YFV17D yellow fever vaccine. The chain has TRBV15 and TRBJ2-7; D is unclear. This CDR3 is CATSREASSYEQYV. CDR3 bases: TGTGCCACCAGCAGAGAAGCCAGCTCCTACGAGCAGTACGTC.